These 5 T cell receptor beta chains share one sample of origin, sequenced in a study of blood T cell repertoires in COVID-19. Only in-frame clones appear in the TCRdb table, and some are missing; sequencing was by immunoSEQ multiplex PCR. The sample shows under 50,000 clones, approximately 83% of them seen only once. The sample consisted of peripheral blood. The receptors derive from a man aged 40-49 years with active COVID-19.

This chain connects TRBV18 to TRBJ2-2, with 9 bases identical to TRBD2. With 4 bases clipped from V and 0 bases from J, the junction kept 6 bases outside the gene matches. This CDR3 has 17 residues. Germline V gene sequence: CDR1 KGHSH, CDR2 LQKENI. CDR3 DNA: TGTGCCAGCTCACTGCTAGGACTAGCGACGAACACCGGGGAGCTGTTTTTT. Its protein is CASSLLGLATNTGELFF.

By frequency in the sample, this clone is medium-sized (0.01 to 0.1%). The chain combines TRBV7-9 with TRBJ1-3, with D unresolved. The CDR3 is 13 amino acids. The V and J ends lost 4 bases and 0 bases respectively, with 4 bases between them. CDR1 and CDR2 from the germline V gene are SEHNR and FQNEAQ (reference sequence). The CDR3: CASSSNSGNTIYF. The CDR3 DNA reads TGTGCCAGCAGCTCTAACTCTGGAAACACCATATATTTT.

The chain uses TRBV7-3 and TRBJ1-1; D may be TRBD1 (5 bases). Germline V gives CDR1 SGHTA, CDR2 FQGTGA. V lost 2 bases to trimming and J lost 1 base, with 14 bases between them. CDR3 length equals 16 residues. Written as DNA, the CDR3 is TGTGCCAGCAGCTTAGGACAATTCGGGCCGAACACTGAAGCTTTCTTT. Translation gives CASSLGQFGPNTEAFF.

J is TRBJ1-2 and V is TRBV27; no clear D. V was clipped by 2 bases and J by 5 bases, with 12 bases between them. The CDR3 spans 14 residues. Germline loops: CDR1 MNHEY, CDR2 SMNVEV (reference sequence). CDR3 loop: CASSLIDTGYGYTF. In DNA, the CDR3 is TGTGCCAGCAGTTTAATCGACACGGGATATGGCTACACCTTC.

The chain has TRBV7-8 and TRBJ2-7; D not resolved. Germline loops: CDR1 SGHVS, CDR2 FQNEAQ. There are 15 residues in the CDR3. Deletions cut 0 bases from V and 0 bases from J, with 9 bases between. The DNA for the CDR3 is TGTGCCAGCAGCTTAGCGGGCAGAAGCTCCTACGAGCAGTACTTC. Its protein is CASSLAGRSSYEQYF.